The present T cell receptor (beta chain) was sequenced within a study of shared clonotypes between healthy human individuals. Overall study findings and caveats: Compared with memory subsets, naive subsets generally had larger estimated richness.

Sequencing used immunoSEQ multiplex PCR; TCRdb keeps in-frame clones, though not all of them. The data hold millions of clones, with just over 90% observed a single time. V lost 4 bases and J lost 3, with 16 bases in between. The CDR3 spans 15 residues. The germline gives CDR1 SGHKS, CDR2 YYEKEE (reference sequence). Details on this clone: What it recognizes is unknown.

Each sample came from a Caucasian adult donor living in Nashville, Tennessee. Partitioning of CD4+ cells yielded a CD45RA+ naive subset and a CD45RA-negative memory subset. This sequence joins TRBV5-5 and TRBJ1-1; TRBD1 might be the D (5 bases). The sample was naive CD4+ T cells from PBMCs. Subset of the sample: CD45RA+ positively selected. This TCR was sampled from a man younger than 35 in good health. Some clones in this sample may be carry-over from other donors' samples. The CDR3 nucleotides read TGTGCCAGCAGCGGTCCTTTCAGGGATGACACTGAAGCTTTCTTT. Encoded protein: CASSGPFRDDTEAFF.